This TCR beta chain came from a study of cytomegalovirus exposure and HLA in healthy donors. Study-level results: Most of the TCR beta V segments (in an earlier analysis) were productive either about 87% or about 30% of the time. Evidence from a later analysis indicated that most CMV-associated TCR beta chains looked HLA-restricted. In a later analysis, around 18,000 TCR beta sequences were associated with HLA alleles at 0.05 false discovery rate.

This CDR3 has 15 amino acids. V shed 3 bases, J shed 7 bases, and the junction held 9 bases outside the gene matches. The germline CDR1 and CDR2 sequences are KGHSH and LQKENI. This clone was detected a few times. Its cognate antigen is unknown. The PCR employed 60 Vbeta primers together with 13 Jbeta primers. Data came from immunoSEQ multiplex PCR; TCRdb stores just in-frame clones and leaves some out. The top ten clones hold over 2% of a sample with 180,000 or so clones, more than 75% of them seen once. V gene TRBV18 combines with J gene TRBJ2-1, with 7 nucleotides matching TRBD2. The TCR was taken from a woman between 25 and 40 years old in good health and CMV-seropositive. Specimen: PBMCs. CDR3 sequence (DNA): TGTGCCAGCTCACCGGTGGGGGGGGACGTAAATGAGCAGTTCTTC. This translates into CASSPVGGDVNEQFF. The variable domain in full, completed from reference TRBV18 and TRBJ2-1, reads NAGVMQNPRHLVRRRGQEARLRCSPMKGHSHVYWYRQLPEEGLKFMVYLQKENIIDESGMPKERFSAEFPKEGPSILRIQQVVRGDSAAYFCASSPVGGDVNEQFFGPGTRLTVL.